The clone carrying this T cell receptor (beta chain) appeared a few times. What it binds is not known. These data originate in a study of identical twins. Findings and limits, study-wide: Reduced insertions were recorded for abundant cord blood beta clonotypes, with no such pattern in memory repertoires. Conclusions relied on cross-sectional statistical analysis, not following the same donors.

TCRdb fed the 5' RACE reads into MiXCR, producing one record per CDR3 protein. The sample consists of under 900,000 distinct CDR3 sequences, more than 9% of them appearing once. The CDR3 loop spans 17 amino acids. Per germline, CDR1 SGHVS and CDR2 FQNEAQ. V gave up 6 bases and J gave up 1 base, with 22 bases separating them. A further study also used this sample, focusing on yellow fever vaccine responses in identical twins.

The clonotype originates from a woman between 18 and 29 years old in good health. Sequencing used PBMCs. The genes are TRBV7-8 and TRBJ2-7; D is perhaps TRBD1 or TRBD2 (5 bases each). The CDR3 region has the DNA TGTGCCAGCAGTTGGCCGACAGACCCGGGGCCTTCCTACGAGCAGTACTTC. The encoded protein is CASSWPTDPGPSYEQYF.